These 5 T cell receptor beta chains share one sample of origin, sequenced in a study of blood T cell repertoires in COVID-19. Using immunoSEQ multiplex PCR, the repertoire was profiled, and TCRdb retains in-frame clones only, with some absent. The sample has around 200,000 clones; roughly 80% are singletons. Sequenced material: peripheral blood. The receptors stem from a woman in her forties with acute or convalescent COVID-19.

The CDR3 DNA follows: TGTGCCATCTCTGACCCAGGGACAACCGGAAAGCTGTATTTT. Its translation: CAISDPGTTGKLYF. The rearrangement uses TRBV15 and TRBJ2-3, with TRBD1 as a possible D gene (6 bases). CDR3 length: 14 amino acids. Germline lookup yields CDR1 LNHNV and CDR2 YYDKDF (reference sequence). V was clipped by 10 bases and J by 14 bases, with 28 bases between them.

V is TRBV27 and J is TRBJ2-5; TRBD1 might be the D (6 bases). The CDR3 is 14 residues long. V dropped 3 bases and J dropped 5 bases, with 13 bases sitting between them. Germline assignment: CDR1 MNHEY and CDR2 SMNVEV (reference sequence). CDR3 protein: CASSFFGGWETQYF. For the CDR3, the DNA is TGTGCCAGCAGTTTTTTTGGGGGCTGGGAGACCCAGTACTTC.

The rearrangement links TRBV28 to TRBJ2-5, with TRBD2 matching 7 bases. This CDR3 comprises 15 residues. Unmatched junction bases numbered 14, after V lost 8 bases and J lost 5 bases. Germline CDR1 MDHEN, CDR2 SYDVKM. This CDR3 is CASHGALAVGETQYF. Written as DNA, the CDR3 is TGTGCCAGCCACGGGGCTCTAGCGGTGGGGGAGACCCAGTACTTC.

This rearrangement joins TRBV29-1 to TRBJ1-1; possible D gene TRBD1, 5 bases. The V gene lost 7 bases and the J gene lost 5 bases, with 8 bases spanning the gap. The CDR3 runs 10 residues. Germline lookup yields CDR1 SQVTM and CDR2 ANQGSEA. CDR3 amino acids: CSAQGTEAFF. The CDR3 coding sequence is TGCAGCGCTCAGGGAACTGAAGCTTTCTTT.

The chain combines TRBV6-1 with TRBJ2-7; the D gene is possibly TRBD2 (5 bases). The germline V gene encodes CDR1 MNHNS and CDR2 SASEGT. This CDR3 spans 15 amino acids. V lost 0 bases to trimming and J lost 4 bases, with 13 bases between them. CDR3 coding DNA: TGTGCCAGCAGTGAAGCTGTGGGAGAGGTGTACGAGCAGTACTTC. It specifies CASSEAVGEVYEQYF.